The rows below give T cell receptor beta chains drawn from one sample of a study of T cells after yellow fever vaccination. TCRdb independently ran MiXCR on the 5' RACE reads; one entry per CDR3 protein. The sample holds about 96,000 distinct CDR3 sequences; 8.9% are singletons and the top ten take 16%. This material consisted of CD8+ T cells not binding an NS4B(214-222) dextramer, sorted from PBMCs, taken roughly 15 days after the first yellow fever vaccination. These TCRs come from a man between 18 and 35 years old who received the YFV17D yellow fever vaccine. The conserved cysteine and the conserved F or W are not part of the CDR3 here. The order of the fields is V gene, J gene, D gene, CDR3 protein. The D gene is left open where the match is weak.

>TRBV7-9|TRBJ2-2|-
ASLRNTGELF
>TRBV29-1|TRBJ2-3|TRBD1
SVRSFVETGRTDTQY
>TRBV27|TRBJ1-1|-
ASSGRDNTEAF
>TRBV2|TRBJ1-1|-
VSYERVGPRAEAF
>TRBV6-2/TRBV6-3|TRBJ2-3|-
ASSSPTGSTDTQY
>TRBV6-5|TRBJ2-1|-
ASSYPLASNHNEQF
>TRBV10-3|TRBJ1-1|-
AISEVDTMNTEAF
>TRBV14|TRBJ2-1|-
ASSPTSSYNEQF
>TRBV7-9|TRBJ1-2|-
ASGGIPQGYGYT
>TRBV20-1|TRBJ1-5|-
SARDGTAISRQH
>TRBV7-9|TRBJ2-6|-
ASRATGRWANVLT
>TRBV4-1|TRBJ2-2|-
ASSPTETNTGELF
>TRBV20-1|TRBJ1-2|TRBD1
SASNRGGYT
>TRBV28|TRBJ2-3|TRBD1
ASSLATGTGDSDTQY
>TRBV7-9|TRBJ2-2|-
ASSPLGAGYTGELF
>TRBV6-5|TRBJ2-2|TRBD2
ASSYELAPGELF
>TRBV19|TRBJ2-7|TRBD1
ATSVGQGAKYEQY
>TRBV9|TRBJ2-5|-
ASSPPRVSGETQY
>TRBV9|TRBJ2-1|-
ASSFSASQTNEQF
>TRBV29-1|TRBJ2-7|TRBD1
SAPIRMGQGAIYEQY
>TRBV4-1|TRBJ2-5|TRBD2
ASSQEETSGQETQY
>TRBV4-3|TRBJ2-2|-
ASSQAPARGLF
>TRBV6-2/TRBV6-3|TRBJ2-7|TRBD1
ASSYRGPDEQY
>TRBV29-1|TRBJ2-7|TRBD1
SVEQGARYEQY
>TRBV4-2|TRBJ1-2|-
ASSHQTAPKRYHDYGYT
>TRBV6-1|TRBJ2-6|TRBD1
ASSLRDRGTSGANVLT
>TRBV6-1|TRBJ2-1|TRBD1
ASSKSTGEQRGNEQF
>TRBV6-5|TRBJ2-1|TRBD1
ASNKDRGYEF
>TRBV5-1|TRBJ1-1|TRBD1
ASSFRGPDTEAF
>TRBV7-2|TRBJ2-1|TRBD2
ASSLGAGGNEQF
>TRBV7-9|TRBJ1-1|-
ASSFRPGPSEAF
>TRBV20-1|TRBJ1-5|-
SASTGFQPQH
>TRBV5-1|TRBJ2-5|-
ASSYRGFNQETQY
>TRBV7-9|TRBJ1-2|TRBD1
ASSPTTGTDRYGYT
>TRBV7-7|TRBJ2-3|TRBD2
ASSLASGGDTDTQY
>TRBV7-6|TRBJ1-6|-
ASSPRDIYNSPLH
>TRBV9|TRBJ2-7|-
ASSASPGGPYEQY
>TRBV4-3|TRBJ2-1|-
ASSQDTGSGEQF
>TRBV4-3|TRBJ2-1|TRBD2
ASTQIGGARDEQF
>TRBV4-3|TRBJ1-1|-
ASSSRTVNTEAF
>TRBV7-8|TRBJ1-1|-
ASSLGQPVSGGTEAF
>TRBV7-9|TRBJ2-5|-
ASSLVEGGHETQY